This entry lists 31 T cell receptor beta chains sequenced from one sample in a study of blood T cell repertoires in COVID-19. Only in-frame clones appear in the TCRdb table, and some are missing; sequencing was by immunoSEQ multiplex PCR. The data contain 180,000 or so clones, approximately 88% of them singletons. The specimen was peripheral blood. The origin of the receptors is a man aged 35 to 55 with acute or convalescent COVID-19.

This chain joins TRBV28 and TRBJ1-2; D remains ambiguous. V was pared by 4 bases and J by 4 bases, with 13 bases between. Germline CDR1 is MDHEN and CDR2 is SYDVKM. The CDR3 spans 14 residues. As DNA, the CDR3 is TGTGCCAGCAGTTATAGCGCAGGCTCCTATGGCTACACCTTC. Residues: CASSYSAGSYGYTF.

The chain uses TRBV14 and TRBJ2-5; D is ambiguous. The germline V and J ends were trimmed by 4 bases and 2 bases, with 2 bases remaining between them. The CDR3 covers 11 residues. From germline, CDR1 is SGHDN and CDR2 FVKESK. The CDR3 reads CASSLQETQYF. In nucleotides, the CDR3 is TGTGCCAGCAGCCTACAAGAGACCCAGTACTTC.

J is TRBJ2-2 and V is TRBV5-1; 15 positions agree with TRBD2. Germline CDR1 is SGHRS and CDR2 is YFSETQ. Trimming at V came to 4 bases and at J to 5 bases, leaving 3 bases not matched to a gene. This CDR3 has 16 residues. The CDR3 DNA is TGCGCCAGCAGCCCAGGGACTAGCGGGGGGACCGGGGAGCTGTTTTTT. Translation gives CASSPGTSGGTGELFF.

This chain links TRBV2 with TRBJ1-5; weak D call: TRBD1 (5 bases). This CDR3 comprises 16 residues. Germline CDR1 is SNHLY and CDR2 is FYNNEI. V lost 7 bases and J lost 0, with 16 bases in between. CDR3 bases: TGTGCCAGCACCCCCGGGGGACGGATTAGCAATCAGCCCCAGCATTTT. Translation gives CASTPGGRISNQPQHF.

The chain joins TRBV6-5 to TRBJ1-2; TRBD1 aligns across 9 bases. The V gene's germline CDR1 is MNHEY and CDR2 SVGAGI. The CDR3 has 13 residues. Losses at the gene ends were 2 bases for V and 7 bases for J; bases not matched to a gene: 2. CDR3 in amino acids: CASSYGTGIGYTF. As DNA, the CDR3 is TGTGCCAGCAGTTACGGGACAGGGATTGGCTACACCTTC.

This chain uses TRBV6-5 with TRBJ2-7, with 7 bases lining up with TRBD2. With 6 bases clipped from V and 6 bases from J, the junction kept 8 bases outside the gene matches. Germline V lookup: CDR1 MNHEY, CDR2 SVGAGI. CDR3 length: 13 residues. CDR3 bases: TGTGCCAGCAGCCGGGGGGTTGGGGGCGAGCAGTACTTC. Amino acids: CASSRGVGGEQYF.

The rearrangement links TRBV27 to TRBJ2-1, with D possibly TRBD2 on 5 matching bases. The germline V gene has CDR1 MNHEY and CDR2 SMNVEV (reference sequence). Between the trimmed V and J ends, which lost 6 bases and 0 bases, there was a span of 18 bases. This CDR3 contains 17 residues. This CDR3 reads CASRPTYGADSYNEQFF. The CDR3 DNA reads TGTGCCAGCAGGCCTACATATGGAGCGGACTCCTACAATGAGCAGTTCTTC.

The V call is TRBV18, the J call TRBJ2-3; 9 bases match TRBD1. CDR3 length equals 17 residues. CDR1 and CDR2 from the germline V gene are KGHSH and LQKENI. V was clipped by 5 bases and J by 2 bases; unmatched bases: 11. CDR3 residues: CASSSSLRTGDTDTQYF. CDR3 bases: TGTGCCAGCTCATCGTCTCTAAGGACAGGGGACACAGATACGCAGTATTTT.

The chain is built from TRBV19 and TRBJ2-6; weak D call: TRBD1 (7 bases). The germline V and J ends were trimmed by 3 bases and 3 bases, with 21 bases remaining between them. This CDR3 is built from 19 residues. Germline V gene lookup returns CDR1 LNHDA and CDR2 SQIVND (reference sequence). The CDR3 DNA reads as TGTGCCAGTAGTATCCAGGGGGGCAGGGGTTATAGTGGGGCCAACGTCCTGACTTTC. Translating gives CASSIQGGRGYSGANVLTF.

The chain carries TRBV7-2 and TRBJ1-1; D is uncertain. CDR3 length: 13 residues. Germline CDR1 is SGHTA and CDR2 is FQGNSA. The V end was cut by 5 bases, the J end by 7 bases, with 14 bases between. The CDR3 sequence: CASSNAGGNEAFF. The DNA of the CDR3 is TGTGCCAGCAGCAACGCAGGCGGGAATGAAGCTTTCTTT. The whole variable domain, remainder taken from reference TRBV7-2 and TRBJ1-1, is GAGVSQSPSNKVTEKGKDVELRCDPISGHTALYWYRQSLGQGLEFLIYFQGNSAPDKSGLPSDRFSAERTGGSVSTLTIQRTQQEDSAVYLCASSNAGGNEAFFGQGTRLTVV.

The rearrangement uses TRBV5-6 and TRBJ2-5; 8 bases line up with TRBD1. Germline assignment: CDR1 SGHDT and CDR2 YYEEEE. V shed 6 bases, J shed 7 bases, and the junction held 20 bases outside the gene matches. CDR3 length: 17 amino acids. This chain's CDR3 is CASTLQTGAQEKGTQYF. The CDR3 DNA reads as TGTGCCAGCACCCTACAGACAGGGGCGCAAGAGAAGGGGACCCAGTACTTC.

Regarding this clone: Other DNA sequences in the same sample also yield this CDR3. This sequence joins TRBV15 and TRBJ1-5; 8 bases map to TRBD1. CDR1 and CDR2 (germline): LNHNV, YYDKDF (reference sequence). The length of the CDR3 is 16 residues. V shed 3 bases, J shed 0 bases, and the junction held 4 bases outside the gene matches. The CDR3 region is CATSRRTGGSNQPQHF. The CDR3 coding sequence is TGTGCCACCAGCAGGCGAACAGGGGGTAGCAATCAGCCCCAGCATTTT.

CDR3 coding DNA: TGCGCCAGCAGCCAACGGCCGGGGGACGAGCAGTACTTC. Residues: CASSQRPGDEQYF. This chain uses TRBV4-3 with TRBJ2-7; a weak D match, TRBD2 (6 bases). The V gene's germline CDR1 is LGHNA and CDR2 YSLEER. This CDR3 has 13 amino acids. The V end lost 2 bases, the J end lost 5 bases, and 10 bases lay between the germline ends.

The chain is built from TRBV29-1 and TRBJ1-2; TRBD1 matches 7 bases. CDR3 length equals 13 residues. V shed 8 bases, J shed 3 bases, and the junction held 9 bases outside the gene matches. The germline CDR1 and CDR2 sequences are SQVTM and ANQGSEA. The CDR3 sequence is CSSMTGSDYGYTF. The CDR3 nucleotides read TGCAGCTCAATGACAGGGAGTGACTATGGCTACACCTTC.

V usage is TRBV5-1 and J usage is TRBJ1-6; TRBD1 is a possible D gene (6 bases). Germline CDR1 and CDR2: SGHRS and YFSETQ. Trimming left V 0 bases short and J 3 bases short, with 10 bases between. The CDR3 covers 16 residues. DNA for the CDR3: TGCGCCAGCAGCTTGGAGGGGACACTCTATAATTCACCCCTCCACTTT. It translates to CASSLEGTLYNSPLHF.

V usage is TRBV30 and J usage is TRBJ2-7; 9 bases map to TRBD1. Germline V CDR1 and CDR2: GTSNPN, SVGIG (reference sequence). The CDR3 loop spans 14 amino acids. J lost 5 bases, V lost 2 bases, and 7 bases had no gene match. CDR3 DNA sequence: TGTGCCTGGAGTTCCCGGGACAGGGTCGACGAGCAGTACTTC. Amino acid sequence: CAWSSRDRVDEQYF.

CDR3 amino acids: CASSQTRTGSYGYTF. The CDR3 nucleotides are TGTGCCAGCAGCCAGACCCGGACAGGATCTTACGGCTACACCTTC. J is TRBJ1-2 and V is TRBV14; 7 bases are a match to TRBD1. The germline CDR1 and CDR2 sequences are SGHDN and FVKESK. This CDR3 is built from 15 residues. The J segment lost 8 bases and the V segment lost 3 bases, leaving 12 bases of the junction unmatched.

The chain uses TRBV12-3 or TRBV12-4 and TRBJ2-7; D not resolved. Trimming took off 1 base at V and 2 bases at J, with 6 bases between the two ends. CDR3 length: 13 amino acids. The CDR3 coding sequence is TGTGCCAGCAGTTTAGGCGAAACCTACGAGCAGTACTTC. This translates into CASSLGETYEQYF.

This rearrangement joins TRBV5-6 to TRBJ1-6; D remains unclear. This CDR3 has 16 residues. V lost 1 base, J lost 3 bases, and 11 bases lay in between. Germline lookup yields CDR1 SGHDT and CDR2 YYEEEE. CDR3 loop: CASSLSGSSYNSPLHF. Written as DNA, the CDR3 is TGTGCCAGCAGCTTGTCTGGTAGCAGCTATAATTCACCCCTCCACTTT.

The chain recombines TRBV6-5 with TRBJ1-2; no reliable D call. The length of the CDR3 is 13 residues. The ends were cut back, 2 bases at V and 3 bases at J, with 7 bases in the middle. Germline lookup yields CDR1 MNHEY and CDR2 SVGAGI. The DNA for the CDR3 is TGTGCCAGCAGTTACCCGGGATACTATGGCTACACCTTC. Amino acids: CASSYPGYYGYTF.

The rearrangement links TRBV6-5 to TRBJ2-5; possibly TRBD2 for D (5 bases). Germline CDR1 MNHEY, CDR2 SVGAGI. This CDR3 is 13 amino acids long. V was pared by 5 bases and J by 7 bases, with 14 bases between. The CDR3 protein is CASSPLGRGTQYF. The CDR3 DNA follows: TGTGCCAGCAGTCCGCTGGGTCGGGGGACCCAGTACTTC.

The rearrangement uses TRBV19 and TRBJ2-7; the D gene is possibly TRBD2 (6 bases). Per germline, CDR1 LNHDA and CDR2 SQIVND (reference sequence). Trimming removed 9 bases at V and 6 bases at J, with 12 bases between. This CDR3 contains 11 residues. The CDR3 reads CASRLDSEQYF. The CDR3 region has the DNA TGTGCCAGCCGACTAGACTCCGAGCAGTACTTC.

The rearrangement links TRBV5-5 to TRBJ1-3; the D is unclear. Germline V gene lookup returns CDR1 SGHKS and CDR2 YYEKEE (reference sequence). CDR3 length: 14 residues. With 3 bases removed from V and 0 bases from J, the gap between germline ends came to 7 bases. Written as DNA, the CDR3 is TGTGCCAGCAGCTCAGTTACCTCTGGAAACACCATATATTTT. Residues: CASSSVTSGNTIYF.

The V call is TRBV6-2 or TRBV6-3, the J call TRBJ2-5; possible D gene TRBD2, 7 bases. The germline V gene has CDR1 MNHEY and CDR2 SVGEGT. The CDR3 extends over 16 amino acids. Trimming pared 6 bases from V and 3 bases from J, leaving 20 bases between. The DNA of the CDR3 is TGTGCCAGCAGCTCCCATCAAGCGGGGACAAAAGAGACCCAGTACTTC. Translated, it gives CASSSHQAGTKETQYF.

V and J are TRBV12-5 and TRBJ1-1; tentative D call: TRBD1 (5 bases). V was trimmed by 0 bases and J by 10 bases, leaving 9 bases between them. Germline CDR1 LGHNT, CDR2 FRNRAP. CDR3 length equals 12 residues. The CDR3 spells CASGLVGQGAFF. The DNA for the CDR3 is TGTGCTAGTGGTTTGGTAGGGCAGGGAGCTTTCTTT.

The V call is TRBV9, the J call TRBJ2-2, with D possibly being TRBD1 (6 bases). Germline V CDR1 and CDR2: SGDLS, YYNGEE. V lost 4 bases and J lost 0, with 10 bases in between. This CDR3 is 15 amino acids long. Here the CDR3 DNA reads TGTGCCAGCAGCCCAAGGGGGACGAACACCGGGGAGCTGTTTTTT. This encodes CASSPRGTNTGELFF. Supplemented by reference TRBV9 and TRBJ2-2, the full variable domain reads DSGVTQTPKHLITATGQRVTLRCSPRSGDLSVYWYQQSLDQGLQFLIQYYNGEERAKGNILERFSAQQFPDLHSELNLSSLELGDSALYFCASSPRGTNTGELFFGEGSRLTVL.

The chain joins TRBV4-3 to TRBJ1-2; the D is unclear. Trimming took off 0 bases at V and 8 bases at J, with 13 bases between the two ends. The CDR3 contains 14 residues. Germline V CDR1 and CDR2: LGHNA, YSLEER. CDR3 protein: CASSQDLGPWGYTF. In nucleotides, the CDR3 is TGCGCCAGCAGCCAAGATCTTGGGCCGTGGGGCTACACCTTC.

The chain links TRBV11-3 to TRBJ2-1; D is perhaps TRBD2 (6 bases). V dropped 5 bases and J dropped 4 bases, with 9 bases sitting between them. CDR3 length: 13 amino acids. The germline V gene encodes CDR1 SGHNT and CDR2 YENEEA. Written as DNA, the CDR3 is TGTGCCAGCAGCCGGGGACTTTACAATGAGCAGTTCTTC. This codes for CASSRGLYNEQFF. Using reference TRBV11-3 and TRBJ2-1 for the parts outside the CDR3, the full variable domain is EAGVVQSPRYKIIEKKQPVAFWCNPISGHNTLYWYLQNLGQGPELLIRYENEEAVDDSQLPKDRFSAERLKGVDSTLKIQPAELGDSAVYLCASSRGLYNEQFFGPGTRLTVL.

This chain joins TRBV9 and TRBJ2-3, with D unresolved. The CDR3 is 12 amino acids. Germline V gene lookup returns CDR1 SGDLS and CDR2 YYNGEE. The V end lost 0 bases, the J end lost 7 bases, and 6 bases lay between the germline ends. The CDR3 loop reads CASSVVENTQYF. The CDR3 coding sequence is TGTGCCAGCAGCGTAGTGGAGAATACGCAGTATTTT.

The J gene is TRBJ1-2, the V gene TRBV5-8; no clear D. Germline V CDR1 and CDR2: SGHTS, YDEGEE. There are 18 residues in the CDR3. V was trimmed by 1 base and J by 3 bases, leaving 22 bases between them. The CDR3 DNA sequence: TGTGCCAGCAGCTTGCTCGGTCGTGAGGGAACGAGAGACTATGGCTACACCTTC. Protein sequence: CASSLLGREGTRDYGYTF.

This clone has more than one count but fewer than ten. The chain combines TRBV7-6 with TRBJ1-4; D call uncertain. The V gene's germline CDR1 is SGHVS and CDR2 FNYEAQ. This CDR3 is built from 16 residues. Trimming cost V 5 bases and J 0 bases, with 13 bases left between them. The CDR3 sequence: CASSLQTGTTNEKLFF. The CDR3 DNA is TGTGCCAGCAGCCTCCAGACGGGGACAACTAATGAAAAACTGTTTTTT.